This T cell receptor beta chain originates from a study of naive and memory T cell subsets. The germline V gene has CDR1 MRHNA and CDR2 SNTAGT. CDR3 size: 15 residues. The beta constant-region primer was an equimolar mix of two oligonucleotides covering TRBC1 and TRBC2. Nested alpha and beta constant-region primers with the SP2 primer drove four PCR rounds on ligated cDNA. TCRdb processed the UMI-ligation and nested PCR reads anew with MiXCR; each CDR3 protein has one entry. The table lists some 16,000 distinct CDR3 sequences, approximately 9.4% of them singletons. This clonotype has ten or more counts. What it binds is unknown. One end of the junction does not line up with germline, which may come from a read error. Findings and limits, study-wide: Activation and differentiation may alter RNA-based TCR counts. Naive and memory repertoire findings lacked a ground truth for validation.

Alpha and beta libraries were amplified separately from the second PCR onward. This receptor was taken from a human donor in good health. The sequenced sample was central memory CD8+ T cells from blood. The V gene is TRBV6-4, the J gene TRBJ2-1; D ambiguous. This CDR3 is CASSDSSEAVGPKVF. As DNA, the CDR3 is TGTGCCAGCAGTGACTCGAGTGAGGCTGTTGGCCCCAAGGTCTTC.